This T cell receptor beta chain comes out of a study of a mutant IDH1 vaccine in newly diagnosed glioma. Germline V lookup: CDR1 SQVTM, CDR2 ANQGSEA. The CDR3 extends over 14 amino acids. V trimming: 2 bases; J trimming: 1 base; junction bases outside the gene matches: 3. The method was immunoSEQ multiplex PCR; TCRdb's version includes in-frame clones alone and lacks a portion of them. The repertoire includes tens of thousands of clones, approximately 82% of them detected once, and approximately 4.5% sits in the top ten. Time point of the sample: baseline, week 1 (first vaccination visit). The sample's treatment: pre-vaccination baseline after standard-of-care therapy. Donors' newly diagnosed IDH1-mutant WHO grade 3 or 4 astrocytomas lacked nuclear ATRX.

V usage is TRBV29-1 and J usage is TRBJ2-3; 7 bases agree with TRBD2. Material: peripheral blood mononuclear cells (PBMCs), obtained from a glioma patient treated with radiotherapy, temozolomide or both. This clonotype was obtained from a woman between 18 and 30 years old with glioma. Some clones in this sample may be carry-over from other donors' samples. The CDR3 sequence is CSVEFAGGTDTQYF. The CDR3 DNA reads TGCAGCGTTGAATTTGCGGGAGGCACAGATACGCAGTATTTT.